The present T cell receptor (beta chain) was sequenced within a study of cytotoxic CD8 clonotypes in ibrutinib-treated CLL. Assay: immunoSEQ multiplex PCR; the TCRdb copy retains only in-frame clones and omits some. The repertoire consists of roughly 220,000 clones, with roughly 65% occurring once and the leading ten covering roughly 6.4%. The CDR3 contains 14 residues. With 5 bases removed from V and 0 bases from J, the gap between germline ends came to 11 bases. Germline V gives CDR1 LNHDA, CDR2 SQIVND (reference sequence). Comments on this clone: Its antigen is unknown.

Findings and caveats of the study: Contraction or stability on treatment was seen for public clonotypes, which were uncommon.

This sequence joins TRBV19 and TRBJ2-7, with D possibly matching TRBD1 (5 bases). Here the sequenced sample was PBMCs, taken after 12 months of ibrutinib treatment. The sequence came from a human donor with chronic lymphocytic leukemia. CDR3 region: CASSANRLSYEQYF. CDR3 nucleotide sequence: TGTGCCAGTAGTGCCAACAGGCTCTCCTACGAGCAGTACTTC.